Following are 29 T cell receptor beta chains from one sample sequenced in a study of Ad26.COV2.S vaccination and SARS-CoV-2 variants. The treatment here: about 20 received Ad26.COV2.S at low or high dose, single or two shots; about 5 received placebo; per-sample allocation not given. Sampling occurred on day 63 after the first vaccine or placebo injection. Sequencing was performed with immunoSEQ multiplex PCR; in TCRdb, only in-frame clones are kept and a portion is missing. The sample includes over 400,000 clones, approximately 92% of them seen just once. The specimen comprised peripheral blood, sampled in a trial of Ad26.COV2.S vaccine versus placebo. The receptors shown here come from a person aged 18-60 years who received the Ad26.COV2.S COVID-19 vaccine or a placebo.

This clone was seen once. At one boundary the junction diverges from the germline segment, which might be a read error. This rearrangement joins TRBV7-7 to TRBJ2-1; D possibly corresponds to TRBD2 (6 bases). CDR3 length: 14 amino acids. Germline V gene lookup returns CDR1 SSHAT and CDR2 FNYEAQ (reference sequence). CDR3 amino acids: CASTAGPLSGEQFF. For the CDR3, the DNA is TGTGCTAGCACCGCGGGACCACTGTCGGGTGAGCAGTTCTTC.

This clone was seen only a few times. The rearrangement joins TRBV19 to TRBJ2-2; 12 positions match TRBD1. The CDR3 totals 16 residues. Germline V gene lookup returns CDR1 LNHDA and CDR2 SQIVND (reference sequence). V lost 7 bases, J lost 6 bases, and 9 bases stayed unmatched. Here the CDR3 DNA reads TGTGCCAGTACCGTCCTGGGACAGGGGGCGGCCGGGGAGCTGTTTTTT. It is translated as CASTVLGQGAAGELFF.

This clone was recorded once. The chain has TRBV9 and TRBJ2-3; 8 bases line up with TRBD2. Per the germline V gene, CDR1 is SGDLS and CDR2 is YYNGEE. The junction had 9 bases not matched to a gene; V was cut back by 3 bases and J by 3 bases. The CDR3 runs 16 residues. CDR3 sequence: CASSGISGSGTDTQYF. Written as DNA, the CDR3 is TGTGCCAGCAGCGGAATAAGCGGGAGTGGGACAGATACGCAGTATTTT.

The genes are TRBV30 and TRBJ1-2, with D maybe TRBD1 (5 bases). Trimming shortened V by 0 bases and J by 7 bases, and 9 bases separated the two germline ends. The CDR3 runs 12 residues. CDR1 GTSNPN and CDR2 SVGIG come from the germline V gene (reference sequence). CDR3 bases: TGTGCCTGGAGTGTTTGGGGCTCTGGCTACACCTTC. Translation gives CAWSVWGSGYTF.

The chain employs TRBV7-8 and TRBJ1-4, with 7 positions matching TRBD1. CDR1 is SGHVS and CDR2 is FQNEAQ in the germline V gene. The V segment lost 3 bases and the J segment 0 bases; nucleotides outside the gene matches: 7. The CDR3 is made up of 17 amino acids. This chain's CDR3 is CASSLRRGGTTNEKLFF. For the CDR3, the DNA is TGTGCCAGCAGCTTGAGAAGAGGGGGCACAACTAATGAAAAACTGTTTTTT.

The CDR3 DNA follows: TGTGCCTGGAGGGGGGGGCCTTCGCCCGGGGTGAACACTGAAGCTTTCTTT. Residues: CAWRGGPSPGVNTEAFF. The V call is TRBV30, the J call TRBJ1-1; tentative D call: TRBD1 (6 bases). This CDR3 contains 17 residues. Looked up from germline, CDR1 is GTSNPN and CDR2 is SVGIG (reference sequence). The V end was cut by 3 bases, the J end by 0 bases, with 20 bases between.

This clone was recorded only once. The CDR3 sequence: CASSLGRRNTDTQYF. CDR3 DNA: TGTGCCAGCAGCTTGGGAAGGAGGAACACAGATACGCAGTATTTT. The V gene is TRBV5-4, the J gene TRBJ2-3; a weak D match, TRBD2 (5 bases). This CDR3 is built from 15 residues. The V end was cut by 0 bases, the J end by 2 bases, with 10 bases between. Germline CDR1 is SGHNT and CDR2 is YYREEE (reference sequence).

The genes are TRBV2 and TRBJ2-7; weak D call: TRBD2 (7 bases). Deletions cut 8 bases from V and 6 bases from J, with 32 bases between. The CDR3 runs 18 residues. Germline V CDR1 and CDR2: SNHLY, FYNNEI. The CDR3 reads CASGGGVKLGATSGEQYV. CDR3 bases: TGTGCCAGCGGAGGGGGGGTTAAACTAGGGGCAACGAGTGGCGAGCAGTACGTC.

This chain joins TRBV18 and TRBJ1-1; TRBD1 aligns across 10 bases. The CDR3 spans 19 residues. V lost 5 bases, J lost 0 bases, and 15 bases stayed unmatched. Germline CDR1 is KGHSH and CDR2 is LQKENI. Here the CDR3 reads CASSGKTGGEIILNTEAFF. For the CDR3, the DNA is TGTGCCAGCTCAGGAAAGACAGGGGGCGAAATAATACTGAACACTGAAGCTTTCTTT.

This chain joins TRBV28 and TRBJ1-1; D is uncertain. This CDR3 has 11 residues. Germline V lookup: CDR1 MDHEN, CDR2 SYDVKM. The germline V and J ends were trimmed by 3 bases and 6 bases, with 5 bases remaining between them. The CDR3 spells CASSFGAEAFF. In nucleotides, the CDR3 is TGTGCCAGCAGTTTCGGGGCTGAAGCTTTCTTT.

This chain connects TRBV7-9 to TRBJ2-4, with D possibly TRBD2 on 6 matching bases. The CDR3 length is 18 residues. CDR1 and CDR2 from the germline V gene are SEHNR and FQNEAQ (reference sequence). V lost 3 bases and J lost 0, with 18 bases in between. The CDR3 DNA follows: TGTGCCAGCAGCTTCAGAGCGGGTCACACTCTAGCCAAAAACATTCAGTACTTC. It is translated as CASSFRAGHTLAKNIQYF.

The CDR3 loop is CASSLTQGNHGAQYF. CDR3 in DNA: TGTGCCAGCAGCCTGACACAGGGAAACCATGGGGCCCAGTACTTC. V and J are TRBV3-1 (or the pseudogene TRBV3-2) and TRBJ2-5, with D perhaps matching TRBD1 (6 bases). Germline-derived CDR1 and CDR2 are LGHDT and YNNKEL (reference sequence). V was pared by 4 bases and J by 9 bases, with 21 bases between. The CDR3 extends over 15 amino acids.

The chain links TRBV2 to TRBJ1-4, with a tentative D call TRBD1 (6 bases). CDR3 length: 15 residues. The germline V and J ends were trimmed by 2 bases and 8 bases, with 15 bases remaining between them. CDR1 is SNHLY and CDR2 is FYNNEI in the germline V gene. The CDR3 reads CASSERARGYEKLFF. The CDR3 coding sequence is TGTGCCAGCAGTGAAAGGGCCAGGGGATACGAAAAACTGTTTTTT.

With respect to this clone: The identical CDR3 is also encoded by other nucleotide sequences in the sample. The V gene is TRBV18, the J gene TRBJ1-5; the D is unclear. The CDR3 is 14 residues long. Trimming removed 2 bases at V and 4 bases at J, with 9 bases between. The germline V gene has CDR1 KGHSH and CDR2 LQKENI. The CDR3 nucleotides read TGTGCCAGCTCACCAGGAGGGAGGAATCAGCCCCAGCATTTT. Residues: CASSPGGRNQPQHF.

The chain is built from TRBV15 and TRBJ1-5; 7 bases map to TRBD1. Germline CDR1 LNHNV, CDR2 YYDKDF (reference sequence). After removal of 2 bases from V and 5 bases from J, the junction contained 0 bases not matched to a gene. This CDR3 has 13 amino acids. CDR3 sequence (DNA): TGTGCCACCAGCAGAACAGGGGATCAGCCCCAGCATTTT. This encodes CATSRTGDQPQHF.

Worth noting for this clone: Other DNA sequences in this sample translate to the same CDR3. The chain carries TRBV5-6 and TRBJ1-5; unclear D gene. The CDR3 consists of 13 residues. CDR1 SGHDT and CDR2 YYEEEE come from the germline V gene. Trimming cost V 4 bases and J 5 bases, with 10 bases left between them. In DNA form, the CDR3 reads TGTGCCAGCAGCCTGGACCGCGATCAGCCCCAGCATTTT. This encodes CASSLDRDQPQHF.

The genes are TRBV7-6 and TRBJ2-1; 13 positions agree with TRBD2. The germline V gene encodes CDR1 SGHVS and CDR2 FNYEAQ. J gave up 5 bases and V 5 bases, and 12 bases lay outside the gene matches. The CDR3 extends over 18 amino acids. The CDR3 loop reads CASSPRTSGGQIHNEQFF. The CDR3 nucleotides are TGTGCCAGCAGCCCCAGGACTAGCGGGGGCCAAATCCACAATGAGCAGTTCTTC.

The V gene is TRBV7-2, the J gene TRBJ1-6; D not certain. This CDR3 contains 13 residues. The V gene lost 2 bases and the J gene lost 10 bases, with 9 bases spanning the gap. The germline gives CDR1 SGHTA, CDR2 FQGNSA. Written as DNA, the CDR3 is TGTGCCAGCAGCTTACTGAGGGAATCACCCCTCCACTTT. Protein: CASSLLRESPLHF.

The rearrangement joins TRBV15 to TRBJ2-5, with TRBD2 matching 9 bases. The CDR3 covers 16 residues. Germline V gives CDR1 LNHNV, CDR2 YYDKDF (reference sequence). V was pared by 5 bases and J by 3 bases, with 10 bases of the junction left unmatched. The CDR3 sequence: CATSRGVASGEETQYF. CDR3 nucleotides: TGTGCCACCAGCCGCGGGGTGGCTAGCGGGGAAGAGACCCAGTACTTC.

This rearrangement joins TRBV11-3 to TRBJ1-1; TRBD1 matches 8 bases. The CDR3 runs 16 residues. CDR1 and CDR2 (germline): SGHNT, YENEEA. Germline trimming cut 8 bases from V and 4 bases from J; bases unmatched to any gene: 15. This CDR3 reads CASGTRGREGGTEAFF. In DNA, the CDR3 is TGTGCCAGCGGTACCAGGGGGCGAGAAGGAGGCACTGAAGCTTTCTTT.

The CDR3 sequence is CASSKQHMNTEAFF. The DNA of the CDR3 is TGTGCCAGCAGCAAACAGCATATGAACACTGAAGCTTTCTTT. The chain carries TRBV7-2 and TRBJ1-1; D gene ambiguous. Germline V CDR1 and CDR2: SGHTA, FQGNSA. The CDR3 sequence is 14 residues long. Trimming cost V 5 bases and J 0 bases, with 10 bases left between them.

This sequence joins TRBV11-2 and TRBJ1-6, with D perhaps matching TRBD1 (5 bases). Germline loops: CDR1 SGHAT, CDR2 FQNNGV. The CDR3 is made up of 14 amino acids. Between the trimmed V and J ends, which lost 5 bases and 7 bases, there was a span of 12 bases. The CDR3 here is CASSPGTVNSPLHF. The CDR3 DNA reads TGTGCCAGCAGCCCAGGGACGGTGAATTCACCCCTCCACTTT.

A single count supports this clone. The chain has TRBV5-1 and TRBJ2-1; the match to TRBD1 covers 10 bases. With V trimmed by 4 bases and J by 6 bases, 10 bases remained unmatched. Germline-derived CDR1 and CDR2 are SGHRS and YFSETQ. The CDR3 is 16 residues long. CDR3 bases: TGCGCCAGCAGCAAACCCCCGGGACAGGGGTCCAATGAGCAGTTCTTC. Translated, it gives CASSKPPGQGSNEQFF.

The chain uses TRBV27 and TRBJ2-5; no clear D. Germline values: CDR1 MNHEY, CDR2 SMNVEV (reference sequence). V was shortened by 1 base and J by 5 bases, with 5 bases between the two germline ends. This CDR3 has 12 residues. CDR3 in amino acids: CASSLLGETQYF. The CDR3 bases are TGTGCCAGCAGTTTATTAGGGGAGACCCAGTACTTC.

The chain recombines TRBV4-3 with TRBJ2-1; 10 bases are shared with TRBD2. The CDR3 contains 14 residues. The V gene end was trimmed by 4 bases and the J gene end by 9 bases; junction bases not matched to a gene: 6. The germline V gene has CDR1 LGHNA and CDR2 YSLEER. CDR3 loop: CASSRAGGDGEQFF. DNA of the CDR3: TGCGCCAGCAGCCGAGCGGGAGGGGACGGTGAGCAGTTCTTC.

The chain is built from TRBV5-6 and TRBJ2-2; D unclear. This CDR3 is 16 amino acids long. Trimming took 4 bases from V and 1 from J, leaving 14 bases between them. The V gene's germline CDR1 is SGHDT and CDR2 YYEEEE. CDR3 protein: CASSTAQRENTGELFF. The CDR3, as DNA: TGTGCCAGCAGCACAGCCCAGCGAGAGAACACCGGGGAGCTGTTTTTT.

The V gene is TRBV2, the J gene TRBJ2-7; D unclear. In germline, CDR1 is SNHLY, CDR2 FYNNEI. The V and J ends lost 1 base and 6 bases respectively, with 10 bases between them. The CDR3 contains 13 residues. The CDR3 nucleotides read TGTGCCAGCAGTGAAGTCCGGAGAGCCGAGCAGTACTTC. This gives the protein CASSEVRRAEQYF.

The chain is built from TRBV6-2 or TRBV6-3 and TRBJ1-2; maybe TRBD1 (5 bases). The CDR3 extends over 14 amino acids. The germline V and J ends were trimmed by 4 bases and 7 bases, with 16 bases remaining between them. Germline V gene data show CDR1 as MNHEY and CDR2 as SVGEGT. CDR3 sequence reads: CASSFPPRGSGYTF. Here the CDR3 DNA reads TGTGCCAGCAGTTTCCCGCCAAGGGGCAGTGGCTACACCTTC.

As DNA, the CDR3 is TGTGCCAGCTCACCATCTTCAGGGGGCCGTTACAATGAGCAGTTCTTC. It translates to CASSPSSGGRYNEQFF. The chain carries TRBV18 and TRBJ2-1, with 8 bases aligning to TRBD1. J lost 4 bases, V lost 2 bases, and 7 bases had no gene match. The CDR3 runs to 16 residues. Germline CDR1 is KGHSH and CDR2 is LQKENI.